The source of this TCR beta chain is a study of control samples from healthy donors and cancer patients. The CDR3 runs to 16 residues. Trimming at V came to 4 bases and at J to 11 bases, leaving 14 bases not matched to a gene. Germline CDR1 SGHTA, CDR2 FQGNSA. The protocol was immunoSEQ multiplex PCR, while the TCRdb copy is restricted to in-frame clones and leaves out a portion. The sample yields around 140,000 clones, 93% seen once. The rearrangement links TRBV7-2 to TRBJ2-1; 10 positions match TRBD2. The origin of this receptor is a man between 18 and 29 years old in good health. The sample was blood. The CDR3, as DNA: TGTGCCAGCAGCTACCAACCTAGCGGGGGCGTGAGTAAGCAGTTCTTC. Its protein is CASSYQPSGGVSKQFF.